This T cell receptor beta chain emerged from a study of neurological immune-mediated disorders. MiXCR, run by TCRdb on the 5' RACE reads, gives a single entry per CDR3 protein. The sample contains over 50,000 distinct CDR3 sequences, about 3% of which appear only once. With V trimmed by 9 bases and J by 6 bases, 7 bases remained unmatched. The CDR3 consists of 12 residues. The receptor was isolated from a man aged 35 to 55 with multiple sclerosis. The sample was PBMCs. This chain connects TRBV12-3 or TRBV12-4 to TRBJ2-7; TRBD2 aligns across 8 bases. As DNA, the CDR3 is TGTGCCAGGAAAGCGGGAGTAGGCGAGCAGTACTTC. Protein product: CARKAGVGEQYF.